Each of the 30 T cell receptor beta chains below was sequenced from the same sample in a study of T cells after yellow fever vaccination. TCRdb itself ran the 5' RACE reads through MiXCR, one entry per CDR3 protein. Of 500,000 to 700,000 distinct CDR3 sequences detected, over 15% appear once; the ten largest clones hold roughly 13%. The sample was PBMCs, taken 15 days after the yellow fever booster vaccination. These receptors came from a man aged 25-45 years who received the YFV17D yellow fever vaccine.

The chain uses TRBV6-1 and TRBJ1-4; possible D gene TRBD1, 5 bases. This CDR3 is 14 amino acids long. CDR1 is MNHNS, CDR2 SASEGT, per germline. The ends were cut back, 6 bases at V and 6 bases at J, with 14 bases in the middle. The CDR3 sequence: CASRSGREDEKLFF. For the CDR3, the DNA is TGTGCCAGCAGAAGCGGCAGGGAAGATGAAAAACTGTTTTTT.

The CDR3 nucleotides are TGTGCCAGCAGTTTATACCCGACAGGAGGGGATGAGCAGTTCTTC. This codes for CASSLYPTGGDEQFF. The chain uses TRBV28 and TRBJ2-1, with D possibly called TRBD1 or TRBD2 (6 bases each). Germline lookup yields CDR1 MDHEN and CDR2 SYDVKM. This CDR3 is 15 amino acids long. Trimming removed 1 base from V and 8 bases from J, with 15 bases in between. Full variable domain (rest looked up from reference TRBV28 and TRBJ2-1): DVKVTQSSRYLVKRTGEKVFLECVQDMDHENMFWYRQDPGLGLRLIYFSYDVKMKEKGDIPEGYSVSREKKERFSLILESASTNQTSMYLCASSLYPTGGDEQFFGPGTRLTVL.

V usage is TRBV15 and J usage is TRBJ2-5, with a weak D call TRBD2 (6 bases). With 5 bases removed from V and 4 bases from J, the gap between germline ends came to 14 bases. Germline V gene lookup returns CDR1 LNHNV and CDR2 YYDKDF (reference sequence). The CDR3 runs 14 residues. The CDR3 DNA sequence: TGTGCCACCAGCGGTAGACTAGTCGTAGAGACCCAGTACTTC. Amino acids: CATSGRLVVETQYF. Based on the CDR3 plus reference TRBV15 and TRBJ2-5, the full variable domain is DAMVIQNPRYQVTQFGKPVTLSCSQTLNHNVMYWYQQKSSQAPKLLFHYYDKDFNNEADTPDNFQSRRPNTSFCFLDIRSPGLGDTAMYLCATSGRLVVETQYFGPGTRLLVL.

The genes are TRBV19 and TRBJ2-7; 10 positions agree with TRBD2. This CDR3 is built from 13 residues. V gave up 6 bases and J gave up 5 bases; unmatched junction bases: 4. Germline V gene data show CDR1 as LNHDA and CDR2 as SQIVND (reference sequence). As DNA, the CDR3 is TGTGCCAGTAGACTAGCGGGATTCAACGAGCAGTACTTC. Amino acid sequence: CASRLAGFNEQYF. The variable domain in full, completed from reference TRBV19 and TRBJ2-7, reads DGGITQSPKYLFRKEGQNVTLSCEQNLNHDAMYWYRQDPGQGLRLIYYSQIVNDFQKGDIAEGYSVSREKKESFPLTVTSAQKNPTAFYLCASRLAGFNEQYFGPGTRLTVT.

The chain employs TRBV12-3 or TRBV12-4 and TRBJ2-7; D gene ambiguous. The CDR3 consists of 15 residues. Between the trimmed V and J ends, which lost 6 bases and 1 base, there was a span of 16 bases. For the CDR3, the DNA is TGTGCCAGCAGCCCGACGACCGGGCCATCCTACGAGCAGTACTTC. This codes for CASSPTTGPSYEQYF.

This chain connects TRBV7-6 to TRBJ2-5; 7 positions match TRBD2. The length of the CDR3 is 14 residues. Per germline, CDR1 SGHVS and CDR2 FNYEAQ. With 5 bases clipped from V and 5 bases from J, the junction kept 8 bases outside the gene matches. Here the CDR3 reads CASSPAGRVETQYF. In DNA form, the CDR3 reads TGTGCCAGCAGCCCAGCGGGGAGAGTTGAGACCCAGTACTTC.

This clonotype was counted only a few times. The CDR3 spells CASSLARTGPNEQFF. The CDR3 DNA is TGTGCCAGCAGCTTAGCGCGAACGGGACCCAATGAGCAGTTCTTC. The chain combines TRBV7-2 with TRBJ2-1; D is tentatively TRBD1 or TRBD2 (5 bases each). There are 15 residues in the CDR3. V was trimmed by 0 bases and J by 6 bases, leaving 12 bases between them. From germline, CDR1 is SGHTA and CDR2 FQGNSA.

This clonotype was seen only a few times. The V gene is TRBV25-1, the J gene TRBJ2-5; a possible D gene is TRBD1 (5 bases). This CDR3 is 14 amino acids long. Per germline, CDR1 MGHDK and CDR2 SYGVNS. V lost 3 bases to trimming and J lost 8 bases, with 16 bases between them. CDR3 bases: TGTGCCAGCAGTGAGGACACAGTGTGGCGAACCCAGTACTTC. It translates to CASSEDTVWRTQYF.

The gene calls are TRBV5-6 and TRBJ1-2, with 9 bases fitting TRBD1. The CDR3 length is 14 residues. The V and J ends lost 2 bases and 4 bases, in that order; junction bases with no gene match: 3. CDR1 SGHDT and CDR2 YYEEEE come from the germline V gene. The CDR3 sequence is CASSFRDRVYGYTF. In DNA, the CDR3 is TGTGCCAGCAGCTTCCGGGACAGGGTCTATGGCTACACCTTC.

This clonotype was recorded a few times. The chain is built from TRBV7-2 and TRBJ2-7; 8 positions agree with TRBD2. Germline values: CDR1 SGHTA, CDR2 FQGNSA. V shed 5 bases and J 0 bases; nucleotides not matched to a gene: 6. The CDR3 covers 15 residues. CDR3 coding DNA: TGTGCCAGCAGCCCAACTAGCGGCAACTCCTACGAGCAGTACTTC. Amino acids: CASSPTSGNSYEQYF. Variable domain in full (rest from reference TRBV7-2 and TRBJ2-7): GAGVSQSPSNKVTEKGKDVELRCDPISGHTALYWYRQSLGQGLEFLIYFQGNSAPDKSGLPSDRFSAERTGGSVSTLTIQRTQQEDSAVYLCASSPTSGNSYEQYFGPGTRLTVT.

The chain has TRBV20-1 and TRBJ2-1; possibly TRBD1 or TRBD2 for D (5 bases each). V was cut by 6 bases and J by 4 bases, with 16 bases left in between. CDR3 size: 14 residues. The germline V gene has CDR1 DFQATT and CDR2 SNEGSKA (reference sequence). The CDR3 DNA is TGCAGTGCGAAACCCCGGGGCGGGTACAATGAGCAGTTCTTC. Translation: CSAKPRGGYNEQFF.

There are a few counts of this clonotype. The V and J genes are TRBV29-1 and TRBJ2-7; D perhaps matches TRBD2 (5 bases). CDR3 length: 13 amino acids. V shed 6 bases and J shed 5 bases, with 17 bases lying between them. Germline loops: CDR1 SQVTM, CDR2 ANQGSEA. The CDR3, as DNA: TGCAGCGTCCAATCCACGTTGAGGGACGAGCAGTACTTC. Amino acid sequence: CSVQSTLRDEQYF.

This clonotype was counted a few times. V usage is TRBV7-6 and J usage is TRBJ2-2; TRBD2 matches at 14 bases. The V gene's germline CDR1 is SGHVS and CDR2 FNYEAQ. The CDR3 length is 18 residues. J lost 7 bases, V lost 7 bases, and 14 bases had no gene match. CDR3 in amino acids: CASNPRTSGRQVFGELFF. DNA for the CDR3: TGTGCCAGCAACCCCAGGACTAGCGGGAGGCAGGTCTTCGGGGAGCTGTTTTTT.

The chain uses TRBV20-1 and TRBJ2-2; 15 bases align to TRBD2. Per germline, CDR1 DFQATT and CDR2 SNEGSKA (reference sequence). The V segment lost 6 bases and the J segment 0 bases; nucleotides outside the gene matches: 8. CDR3 length: 18 residues. Here the CDR3 reads CSANPGLAGGANTGELFF. The CDR3, as DNA: TGCAGTGCCAACCCGGGACTAGCGGGAGGTGCGAACACCGGGGAGCTGTTTTTT.

The V call is TRBV19, the J call TRBJ1-1; D unclear. Trimming cost V 1 base and J 7 bases, with 4 bases left between them. This CDR3 region has 11 residues. Germline CDR1 and CDR2: LNHDA and SQIVND (reference sequence). The CDR3: CASSIGGEAFF. The DNA for the CDR3 is TGTGCCAGTAGTATAGGGGGTGAAGCTTTCTTT.

The V gene is TRBV27, the J gene TRBJ2-7, with TRBD1 identical over 7 bases. The V gene end was trimmed by 4 bases and the J gene end by 8 bases; junction bases not matched to a gene: 14. The length of the CDR3 is 15 residues. Germline loops: CDR1 MNHEY, CDR2 SMNVEV (reference sequence). CDR3 amino acids: CASSSRTGSVVKQYF. The CDR3 region has the DNA TGTGCCAGCAGTTCGCGGACAGGATCGGTAGTGAAGCAGTACTTC.

This clonotype was recorded a few times. The V call is TRBV7-2, the J call TRBJ1-5, with 7 bases that match TRBD1. The germline V gene has CDR1 SGHTA and CDR2 FQGNSA. The CDR3 spans 14 residues. J gave up 1 base and V 6 bases, and 3 bases lay outside the gene matches. The CDR3 region is CASSKQGSNQPQHF. The CDR3 nucleotides are TGTGCCAGCAGTAAACAGGGGAGCAATCAGCCCCAGCATTTT.

The rearrangement joins TRBV5-5 to TRBJ1-5; the D is unclear. CDR3 length: 15 residues. Trimming removed 2 bases at V and 3 bases at J, with 12 bases between. Germline loops: CDR1 SGHKS, CDR2 YYEKEE (reference sequence). The CDR3 nucleotides are TGTGCCAGCAGCTTCGGTAGGGCTTTCAATCAGCCCCAGCATTTT. Its translation: CASSFGRAFNQPQHF.

The rearrangement uses TRBV29-1 and TRBJ1-2, with 10 bases identical to TRBD1. Unmatched junction bases numbered 5, after V lost 3 bases and J lost 1 base. Germline CDR1 SQVTM, CDR2 ANQGSEA. The CDR3 extends over 15 amino acids. The CDR3 here is CSVDRTGGYNYGYTF. The CDR3 DNA is TGCAGCGTTGATAGGACAGGGGGGTATAACTATGGCTACACCTTC.

The V call is TRBV6-1, the J call TRBJ1-3, with unresolved D. Germline-derived CDR1 and CDR2 are MNHNS and SASEGT. The ends were cut back, 6 bases at V and 4 bases at J, with 10 bases in the middle. This CDR3 has 13 residues. In DNA form, the CDR3 reads TGTGCCAGCAGCCGAGTCCCCGGAAACACCATATATTTT. Protein sequence: CASSRVPGNTIYF.

The chain employs TRBV7-2 and TRBJ2-3; D is ambiguous. This CDR3 has 14 amino acids. The V gene lost 2 bases and the J gene lost 6 bases, with 12 bases spanning the gap. The V gene's germline CDR1 is SGHTA and CDR2 FQGNSA. CDR3 protein: CASSLSDRVDTQYF. CDR3 bases: TGTGCCAGCAGCTTAAGTGACCGGGTGGATACGCAGTATTTT. Combining the CDR3 with reference TRBV7-2 and TRBJ2-3 gives the whole variable domain GAGVSQSPSNKVTEKGKDVELRCDPISGHTALYWYRQSLGQGLEFLIYFQGNSAPDKSGLPSDRFSAERTGGSVSTLTIQRTQQEDSAVYLCASSLSDRVDTQYFGPGTRLTVL.

The chain combines TRBV29-1 with TRBJ2-1, with TRBD1 matching 12 bases. The CDR3 runs to 15 residues. V lost 1 base, J lost 6 bases, and 4 bases stayed unmatched. Germline CDR1 is SQVTM and CDR2 is ANQGSEA. The CDR3 nucleotides are TGCAGCGTTGAAGGGGGACAGGGGGCGGTCAATGAGCAGTTCTTC. Translation gives CSVEGGQGAVNEQFF.

This chain uses TRBV29-1 with TRBJ2-3; D may be TRBD1 (5 bases). V was shortened by 7 bases and J by 0 bases, with 14 bases between the two germline ends. The CDR3 loop spans 14 amino acids. Germline loops: CDR1 SQVTM, CDR2 ANQGSEA. The CDR3 sequence: CSASRGSSTDTQYF. The CDR3 region has the DNA TGCAGCGCCAGTAGGGGATCTAGCACAGATACGCAGTATTTT.

This clonotype was recorded a few times. The CDR3: CSATTGGTYGYTF. The CDR3 DNA sequence: TGCAGTGCCACGACAGGGGGTACCTATGGCTACACCTTC. V gene TRBV20-1 combines with J gene TRBJ1-2, with 9 bases matching TRBD1. CDR1 is DFQATT and CDR2 is SNEGSKA in the germline V gene (reference sequence). The CDR3 has 13 amino acids. After removal of 6 bases from V and 4 bases from J, the junction contained 6 bases not matched to a gene.

This rearrangement joins TRBV19 to TRBJ1-1; D unclear. The V and J ends lost 7 bases and 0 bases respectively, with 18 bases between them. The germline CDR1 and CDR2 sequences are LNHDA and SQIVND (reference sequence). The CDR3 consists of 16 residues. The CDR3 DNA follows: TGTGCCAGTATGTTCGCGCCCGGCGGGATGAACACTGAAGCTTTCTTT. It yields the protein CASMFAPGGMNTEAFF.

This clonotype was counted only a few times. The chain combines TRBV7-2 with TRBJ2-3; 11 bases align to TRBD2. CDR1 is SGHTA and CDR2 is FQGNSA in the germline V gene. Germline trimming cut 3 bases from V and 2 bases from J; bases unmatched to any gene: 4. The CDR3 spans 16 residues. Here the CDR3 reads CASSLGTSGPTDTQYF. CDR3 DNA sequence: TGTGCCAGCAGCTTGGGGACTAGCGGACCCACAGATACGCAGTATTTT.

The J gene is TRBJ2-1, the V gene TRBV20-1; D possibly corresponds to TRBD1 (6 bases). V was pared by 1 base and J by 9 bases, with 13 bases between. This CDR3 is 13 amino acids long. In germline, CDR1 is DFQATT, CDR2 SNEGSKA (reference sequence). The CDR3 is CSARGTGPPEQFF. In DNA, the CDR3 is TGCAGTGCTAGAGGTACAGGGCCCCCTGAGCAGTTCTTC.

This clonotype was seen a few times. The chain employs TRBV28 and TRBJ2-5; the D call may be TRBD1 or TRBD2 (5 bases each). The CDR3 consists of 14 residues. Per the germline V gene, CDR1 is MDHEN and CDR2 is SYDVKM. Between the trimmed V and J ends, which lost 4 bases and 5 bases, there was a span of 14 bases. This chain's CDR3 is CASSSRTLVETQYF. The CDR3 coding sequence is TGTGCCAGCAGTTCCCGGACACTAGTGGAGACCCAGTACTTC.

The chain is built from TRBV10-3 and TRBJ2-1; 12 bases match TRBD2. Germline trimming cut 11 bases from V and 4 bases from J; bases unmatched to any gene: 18. This CDR3 spans 18 amino acids. The germline V gene encodes CDR1 ENHRY and CDR2 SYGVKD. CDR3 protein: CASEQTSGSNSGYNEQFF. For the CDR3, the DNA is TGTGCCTCCGAGCAGACTAGCGGGAGCAATTCGGGGTACAATGAGCAGTTCTTC.

J is TRBJ2-7 and V is TRBV12-3 or TRBV12-4; D is perhaps TRBD1 or TRBD2 (5 bases each). CDR3 length equals 14 residues. V was trimmed by 0 bases and J by 4 bases, leaving 10 bases between them. The CDR3 here is CASSLAGVWYEQYF. CDR3 nucleotides: TGTGCCAGCAGTTTAGCGGGGGTTTGGTACGAGCAGTACTTC.